Listed below are T cell receptor beta chains from one sample, sequenced in a study of blood T cells in healthy people across ages. TCRdb reanalysed the 5' RACE reads using MiXCR and keeps one entry per CDR3 protein. The data show over a million distinct CDR3 sequences, with over 35% seen just once and 18% held by the top ten. The sequenced sample was blood. These receptors originate from a woman aged 60 to 75 in good health. Each CDR3 is given with its conserved first and last residue. The D gene is left open where the match is weak. Size tells how often a clone was seen (once, few, many) or the class of an expanded clone, and some rows leave it out.

clone size	D gene	V gene	J gene	CDR3 DNA	CDR3 protein
NA	NA	TRBV20-1	TRBJ2-5	TGCAGTGCTAGGTCACAGGGTACCGACCTTCGGGAGACCCAGTACTTC	CSARSQGTDLRETQYF
few	NA	TRBV5-1	TRBJ2-7	TGCGCCAGCAGCGTCCAGGGCGGCTACGAGCAGTACTTC	CASSVQGGYEQYF
NA	TRBD2	TRBV20-1	TRBJ2-3	TGCAGTGCTAGCCCACTAGCGACTAGCACAGATACGCAGTATTTT	CSASPLATSTDTQYF
NA	TRBD1	TRBV6-1	TRBJ2-2	TGTGCCAGCAGGTCCCCGGGACAGGGGGTCGGGGAGCTGTTTTTT	CASRSPGQGVGELFF
few	NA	TRBV27	TRBJ2-1	TGTGCCAGCAGCCATTCACGCGAGCAGTTCTTC	CASSHSREQFF
NA	NA	TRBV6-6	TRBJ2-1	TGTGCCTGCAGTTACGCCTGGGTTGGGGATGAGCAGTTCTTC	CACSYAWVGDEQFF
NA	TRBD1	TRBV9	TRBJ2-7	TGTGCCAGCAGCGAGACAGGGGGCGAATACGAGCAGTACTTC	CASSETGGEYEQYF
NA	TRBD2	TRBV6-6	TRBJ2-7	TGTGCCAGCCGCTCCGGGACTAGCAGCCACGAGCAGTACTTC	CASRSGTSSHEQYF
NA	TRBD2	TRBV6-5	TRBJ2-4	TGTGCCAGCAGTTACGGGCTAGCGGGGTTAGCCAAAAACATTCAGTACTTC	CASSYGLAGLAKNIQYF
NA	TRBD2	TRBV2	TRBJ2-7	TGTGCCAGCAGTAGGCCTAGCGGGAATTACGAGCAGTACTTC	CASSRPSGNYEQYF
few	NA	TRBV7-8	TRBJ2-3	TGTGCCAGCACCGACGGGGGGCCCACAGATACGCAGTATTTT	CASTDGGPTDTQYF
NA	NA	TRBV6-5	TRBJ2-1	TGTGCCACCCTAGCCTCCTACAATGAGCAGTTCTTC	CATLASYNEQFF
NA	NA	TRBV3-1	TRBJ2-7	TGTGCCAGCAGCCAATTGCCGGCTACCTACGAGCAGTACTTC	CASSQLPATYEQYF
NA	TRBD2	TRBV20-1	TRBJ2-3	TGCAGTGCCGACCCAACCGGGACTAGCGGGAGTGGTACGCAGTATTTT	CSADPTGTSGSGTQYF
NA	NA	TRBV12-3/TRBV12-4	TRBJ2-1	TGTGCCAGCAGTCCCGCGGGGAAATACAATGAGCAGTTCTTC	CASSPAGKYNEQFF
NA	TRBD1	TRBV12-3/TRBV12-4	TRBJ2-5	TGTGCCAGCAATCGTTCGGGACAGGGGGCTGACAAGCAGTACTTC	CASNRSGQGADKQYF
NA	TRBD1	TRBV5-4	TRBJ2-7	TGTGCCAGCAGCGGGTATGGTAAGGGGACAGTGACCTACGAGCAGTACTTC	CASSGYGKGTVTYEQYF
NA	NA	TRBV7-9	TRBJ2-5	TGTGCCAGCAGCTTGGGTCTGGGGGACCAGTACTTC	CASSLGLGDQYF
NA	TRBD2	TRBV20-1	TRBJ2-5	TGCAGTGCTAGAAGCGGGACTAGCGGGAACTCCGTTGAGACCCAGTACTTC	CSARSGTSGNSVETQYF
many	TRBD1	TRBV12-3/TRBV12-4	TRBJ2-7	TGTGCCAGCAGCCTAGGGACAGGCCGAGAGCAGTACTTC	CASSLGTGREQYF
few	NA	TRBV5-1	TRBJ2-7	TGCGCCAGCAGCTTTGGCGGGGGACGGACAGCCCAGGCCTACGAGCAGTACTTC	CASSFGGGRTAQAYEQYF
NA	TRBD1	TRBV30	TRBJ1-2	TGTGCCTGGAGTCCTTCTCTGACAGGGATCAACTATGGCTACACCTTC	CAWSPSLTGINYGYTF
many	TRBD2	TRBV12-3/TRBV12-4	TRBJ2-4	TGTGCCAGCAGCATAGGGGGGCTAGCGGGAGGCTCCACCAAAAACATTCAGTACTTC	CASSIGGLAGGSTKNIQYF
few	TRBD2	TRBV4-1	TRBJ2-1	TGCGCCAGCAGCCCGAGCTTAGGGACTAGCGAATACAATGAGCAGTTCTTC	CASSPSLGTSEYNEQFF
few	NA	TRBV28	TRBJ2-1	TGTGCCAGCAGTACCGAAATTCCGCTTGAGCAGTTCTTC	CASSTEIPLEQFF
NA	NA	TRBV20-1	TRBJ2-5	TGCAGTGCCCCAGGGAGGCGGGTAGAGACCCAGTACTTC	CSAPGRRVETQYF
once	TRBD2	TRBV20-1	TRBJ2-1	TGCAGTGGGTTAGCGGGAGCCCTCTACAATGAGCAGTTCTTC	CSGLAGALYNEQFF
NA	NA	TRBV30	TRBJ2-7	TGTGCCTGGAGTCAGAATGCCTACGAGCAGTACTTC	CAWSQNAYEQYF
many	TRBD1	TRBV29-1	TRBJ1-5	TGCAGCGCCAAAGTCGGACAGGGGCCCAATCAGCCCCAGCATTTT	CSAKVGQGPNQPQHF
NA	NA	TRBV5-1	TRBJ2-5	TGCGCCAGCCGAAAGAACAGGGAAGAGACCCAGTACTTC	CASRKNREETQYF
NA	TRBD2	TRBV29-1	TRBJ2-2	TGCAGCGTTGAAGGTGGGGGGGGAACCGGGGAGCTGTTTTTT	CSVEGGGGTGELFF
NA	NA	TRBV6-6	TRBJ1-1	TGTGCCAGCAGTTTCGGTTCCCCTCTGAACACTGAAGCTTTCTTT	CASSFGSPLNTEAFF
few	NA	TRBV20-1	TRBJ2-3	TGCAGTGCTAGTCCCGACTCTCGATCAGCCACAGATACGCAGTATTTT	CSASPDSRSATDTQYF
NA	TRBD1	TRBV11-2	TRBJ2-5	TGTGCCAGCAGCTTTTACAGGGGCCGTTCGTACTTC	CASSFYRGRSYF
few	TRBD2	TRBV7-2	TRBJ2-5	TGTGCCAGCAGCCGCGGTCTAGCGGGAGGCTACAATGAGCAGTACTTC	CASSRGLAGGYNEQYF
NA	NA	TRBV24-1	TRBJ2-7	TGTGCCACCAAGGTGGGTGTTTTCTACGAGCAGTACTTC	CATKVGVFYEQYF
few	TRBD1	TRBV5-1	TRBJ1-2	TGCGCCAGCAGGACCGGGACAGGGACCTATGGCTACACCTTC	CASRTGTGTYGYTF
NA	NA	TRBV28	TRBJ2-7	TGTGCCAGCAGTTTGCCCAGAACCTACGAGCAGTACTTC	CASSLPRTYEQYF
NA	TRBD1	TRBV5-1	TRBJ2-4	TGCGCCAGCAGCTTGGAAGGGGGCCCCGACATTCAGTACTTC	CASSLEGGPDIQYF
few	TRBD1	TRBV27	TRBJ2-1	TGTGCCAGCAGTTTTGGACAGGGGAGGCACAATGAGCAGTTCTTC	CASSFGQGRHNEQFF
NA	NA	TRBV18	TRBJ1-1	TGTGCCAGCTCCCCAACTCTACAGGGCCGGGGGGGCACTGAAGCTTTCTTT	CASSPTLQGRGGTEAFF